This TCR beta chain was captured by sequencing in a study of Graves' ophthalmopathy and Graves' hyperthyroidism. Regarding the study as a whole: The majority of expanded thyroid clonotypes above 0.001 frequency also occurred in blood.

The TCR beta CDR3 regions underwent amplification from RNA transcripts. The first round was an RT-PCR with HTBI primers, and the second round was a multiplex PCR. TCRdb recomputed calls from the multiplex PCR reads with MiXCR, one row per CDR3 protein. The repertoire has roughly 160,000 distinct CDR3 sequences, approximately 38% of them found once; the top ten carry less than 6%. PBMCs were isolated from a roughly 9.3 ml sample of fresh peripheral blood. V dropped 3 bases and J dropped 4 bases, with 13 bases sitting between them. The CDR3 loop spans 15 amino acids. Germline V gives CDR1 SGHTA, CDR2 FQGNSA. This clonotype has a handful of counts. The antigen is unknown.

The sample comprised peripheral blood. This chain links TRBV7-2 with TRBJ1-5; no definite D call. This TCR was sampled from a woman between 40 and 50 years old with Graves' ophthalmopathy. Here the CDR3 reads CASSLGTDKNQPQHF. Here the CDR3 DNA reads TGTGCCAGCAGCTTGGGCACCGATAAAAATCAGCCCCAGCATTTT.